The 28 T cell receptor beta chains listed next were all sequenced from one sample in a study of blood T cell repertoires in COVID-19. The data were produced by immunoSEQ multiplex PCR, yet TCRdb's version contains in-frame clones alone and is incomplete. Of almost 90,000 clones in the sample, 90% were seen once. Sequenced sample: peripheral blood. The receptors originated from a man between 18 and 29 years old with COVID-19, enrolled during active disease.

This clone was detected once. This chain joins TRBV6-1 and TRBJ2-7; 10 bases line up with TRBD2. J gave up 2 bases and V 1 base, and 2 bases lay outside the gene matches. The CDR3 has 15 amino acids. Germline V CDR1 and CDR2: MNHNS, SASEGT. CDR3 DNA sequence: TGTGCCAGCAGTGAAGGGACTAGCGGAACCTACGAGCAGTACTTC. It specifies CASSEGTSGTYEQYF.

The rearrangement uses TRBV19 and TRBJ2-3, with TRBD2 identical over 15 bases. The CDR3 is 17 residues long. With 10 bases clipped from V and 4 bases from J, the junction kept 12 bases outside the gene matches. In germline, CDR1 is LNHDA, CDR2 SQIVND (reference sequence). CDR3 in amino acids: CATDRGLAGGNSDTQYF. CDR3 bases: TGTGCCACGGACAGGGGACTAGCGGGAGGCAATTCAGATACGCAGTATTTT.

This rearrangement joins TRBV15 to TRBJ1-1; D perhaps matches TRBD1 (6 bases). Germline values: CDR1 LNHNV, CDR2 YYDKDF (reference sequence). This CDR3 is 15 amino acids long. V was pared by 5 bases and J by 8 bases, with 21 bases between. The CDR3 region is CATSPSRQVEGEAFF. The CDR3 nucleotides read TGTGCCACCAGCCCATCACGACAGGTGGAAGGGGAAGCTTTCTTT. Looking up the rest from reference TRBV15 and TRBJ1-1 gives the full variable domain: DAMVIQNPRYQVTQFGKPVTLSCSQTLNHNVMYWYQQKSSQAPKLLFHYYDKDFNNEADTPDNFQSRRPNTSFCFLDIRSPGLGDTAMYLCATSPSRQVEGEAFFGQGTRLTVV.

This clone came up once. The rearrangement links TRBV7-2 to TRBJ2-3, with D possibly TRBD1 on 6 matching bases. Trimming stripped 1 base from V and 6 bases from J, with 14 bases between. This CDR3 has 15 amino acids. Germline-derived CDR1 and CDR2 are SGHTA and FQGNSA. CDR3 sequence reads: CASSLVYRAVDTQYF. The CDR3 coding sequence is TGTGCCAGCAGCTTAGTCTACAGGGCTGTGGATACGCAGTATTTT.

The chain has TRBV6-2 or TRBV6-3 and TRBJ2-1; 9 bases are shared with TRBD1. With V trimmed by 4 bases and J by 9 bases, 1 base remained unmatched. Germline CDR1 MNHEY, CDR2 SVGEGT. The CDR3 spans 12 residues. CDR3 nucleotide sequence: TGTGCCAGCAGTTGGACAGGGGCTGAGCAGTTCTTC. Protein sequence: CASSWTGAEQFF.

The genes are TRBV7-2 and TRBJ2-1; a possible D gene is TRBD1 (6 bases). From germline, CDR1 is SGHTA and CDR2 FQGNSA. Between the trimmed V and J ends, which lost 6 bases and 0 bases, there was a span of 12 bases. The CDR3 contains 15 residues. CDR3 DNA: TGTGCCAGCAGTCGAACAGGGAGCTCCTACAATGAGCAGTTCTTC. This translates into CASSRTGSSYNEQFF.

This sequence joins TRBV9 and TRBJ2-5, with TRBD1 matching over 10 bases. The CDR3 loop spans 15 amino acids. The V and J ends lost 3 bases and 5 bases, in that order; junction bases with no gene match: 7. The germline V gene encodes CDR1 SGDLS and CDR2 YYNGEE. The CDR3 DNA is TGTGCCAGCAGCGCCGGGACAGGGGTGGGGGAGACCCAGTACTTC. Translated, it gives CASSAGTGVGETQYF.

V gene TRBV28 combines with J gene TRBJ1-3; D unclear. There are 17 residues in the CDR3. Per germline, CDR1 MDHEN and CDR2 SYDVKM. The V gene lost 6 bases and the J gene lost 0 bases, with 18 bases spanning the gap. CDR3: CASSRVRARSSGNTIYF. DNA of the CDR3: TGTGCCAGCAGCCGTGTGAGGGCTCGTAGCTCTGGAAACACCATATATTTT.

The J gene is TRBJ2-3, the V gene TRBV12-5; D uncertain. V dropped 4 bases and J dropped 3 bases, with 2 bases sitting between them. The germline CDR1 and CDR2 sequences are LGHNT and FRNRAP. CDR3 length equals 11 residues. The CDR3 DNA reads as TGTGCTAGTGGTTCTACAGATACGCAGTATTTT. As protein: CASGSTDTQYF.

The chain has TRBV6-1 and TRBJ1-5; TRBD1 matches 7 bases. J lost 2 bases, V lost 6 bases, and 10 bases had no gene match. This CDR3 is built from 16 residues. Looked up from germline, CDR1 is MNHNS and CDR2 is SASEGT. In DNA, the CDR3 is TGTGCCAGCAGAGAAAGACAGGGTAGTGGCAATCAGCCCCAGCATTTT. It yields the protein CASRERQGSGNQPQHF.

The CDR3: CASSTGTALYEQYF. The CDR3 nucleotides read TGTGCCAGTAGTACAGGGACAGCCCTCTACGAGCAGTACTTC. V usage is TRBV19 and J usage is TRBJ2-7; 7 bases match TRBD1. This CDR3 has 14 residues. Germline trimming cut 4 bases from V and 3 bases from J; bases unmatched to any gene: 6. Per the germline V gene, CDR1 is LNHDA and CDR2 is SQIVND (reference sequence).

The chain recombines TRBV30 with TRBJ2-7; TRBD1 matches 9 bases. The CDR3 runs 13 residues. Per germline, CDR1 GTSNPN and CDR2 SVGIG (reference sequence). With 3 bases clipped from V and 6 bases from J, the junction kept 6 bases outside the gene matches. CDR3 DNA: TGTGCCTGGAGGCCGGGACAGGGCGCCGAGCAGTACTTC. The encoded protein is CAWRPGQGAEQYF.

The table lists this clone with a few counts. CDR3 in amino acids: CASSNVGPQETQYF. The CDR3 DNA reads as TGTGCCAGCAGTAATGTGGGCCCACAAGAGACCCAGTACTTC. The chain uses TRBV7-9 and TRBJ2-5; D gene uncertain. The V gene lost 6 bases and the J gene lost 2 bases, with 13 bases spanning the gap. The CDR3 has 14 amino acids. Germline-derived CDR1 and CDR2 are SEHNR and FQNEAQ (reference sequence).

The chain couples TRBV4-3 to TRBJ2-7, with a possible D match to TRBD1 (6 bases). The CDR3 length is 18 residues. Trimming pared 2 bases from V and 2 bases from J, leaving 22 bases between. From germline, CDR1 is LGHNA and CDR2 YSLEER. The DNA of the CDR3 is TGCGCCAGCAGCCAATTGGGAAGGGGAGTACAGGGTGCCTACGAGCAGTACTTC. Translated, it gives CASSQLGRGVQGAYEQYF.

V is TRBV7-2 and J is TRBJ2-2, with 7 positions matching TRBD2. With V trimmed by 5 bases and J by 6 bases, 3 bases remained unmatched. In germline, CDR1 is SGHTA, CDR2 FQGNSA. CDR3 size: 13 residues. The CDR3 region has the DNA TGTGCCAGCAGCCCAGGGAGGGCCGGGGAGCTGTTTTTT. It specifies CASSPGRAGELFF.

The J gene is TRBJ2-7, the V gene TRBV27, with D possibly TRBD2 on 6 matching bases. Trimming left V 5 bases short and J 2 bases short, with 13 bases between. There are 14 residues in the CDR3. CDR1 is MNHEY and CDR2 is SMNVEV in the germline V gene (reference sequence). CDR3 nucleotide sequence: TGTGCCAGCAGTCCGGGGGACGTGGCCTACGAGCAGTACTTC. Translation: CASSPGDVAYEQYF.

The chain combines TRBV7-2 with TRBJ2-1; perhaps TRBD2 as D (5 bases). V was cut by 1 base and J by 0 bases, with 10 bases left in between. In germline, CDR1 is SGHTA, CDR2 FQGNSA. The length of the CDR3 is 16 residues. In nucleotides, the CDR3 is TGTGCCAGCAGCTTAGTGGCGGGCTTCTCCTACAATGAGCAGTTCTTC. It encodes CASSLVAGFSYNEQFF.

This clone was seen only a few times. This rearrangement joins TRBV27 to TRBJ1-1, with D perhaps TRBD1 (6 bases). In germline, CDR1 is MNHEY, CDR2 SMNVEV (reference sequence). V dropped 8 bases and J dropped 3 bases, with 13 bases sitting between them. This CDR3 is built from 13 residues. CDR3 nucleotide sequence: TGTGCCAGCCCCCGACAGGCGGACACTGAAGCTTTCTTT. This codes for CASPRQADTEAFF.

This chain connects TRBV6-2 or TRBV6-3 to TRBJ1-5; no firm D call. The V and J ends lost 2 bases and 6 bases respectively, with 8 bases between them. Germline loops: CDR1 MNHEY, CDR2 SVGEGT. This CDR3 comprises 13 residues. The CDR3 nucleotides read TGTGCCAGCAGTTACCGGAGGGCTCAGCCCCAGCATTTT. This encodes CASSYRRAQPQHF.

The rearrangement links TRBV19 to TRBJ2-7; D is perhaps TRBD2 (6 bases). The V gene's germline CDR1 is LNHDA and CDR2 SQIVND (reference sequence). CDR3 length equals 14 residues. V lost 4 bases and J lost 0, with 10 bases in between. The CDR3 DNA sequence: TGTGCCAGTAGTAGTGGGACTTACTCCTACGAGCAGTACTTC. Its translation: CASSSGTYSYEQYF.

CDR3 nucleotides: TGTGCCAGCAGCTTGGGGAATAGCGGGAGTGGGAGGGAGACCCAGTACTTC. Translating gives CASSLGNSGSGRETQYF. The chain has TRBV5-4 and TRBJ2-5; 9 bases map to TRBD2. This CDR3 is built from 17 residues. The germline V gene has CDR1 SGHNT and CDR2 YYREEE (reference sequence). Unmatched junction bases numbered 11, after V lost 0 bases and J lost 5 bases.

V gene TRBV4-3 combines with J gene TRBJ2-7; TRBD1 aligns across 7 bases. Germline trimming cut 0 bases from V and 0 bases from J; bases unmatched to any gene: 8. The CDR3 extends over 17 amino acids. Germline-derived CDR1 and CDR2 are LGHNA and YSLEER. CDR3 sequence (DNA): TGCGCCAGCAGCCAAGATAATACAGGGGCCGGCTCCTACGAGCAGTACTTC. Residues: CASSQDNTGAGSYEQYF.

The V gene is TRBV30, the J gene TRBJ1-1; D is perhaps TRBD1 (5 bases). The V gene's germline CDR1 is GTSNPN and CDR2 SVGIG (reference sequence). V lost 4 bases and J 2 bases, leaving 8 bases between the germline ends. This CDR3 has 12 amino acids. The CDR3 DNA sequence: TGTGCCTGGATAGGGGTTAACACTGAAGCTTTCTTT. Protein sequence: CAWIGVNTEAFF.

The count of this clone is one. DNA of the CDR3: TGTGCCAGCTCACCACAAAGACAGGGCCAGATATCCTACGAGCAGTACTTC. Translation: CASSPQRQGQISYEQYF. The chain recombines TRBV18 with TRBJ2-7; 7 nucleotides align to TRBD1. Germline-derived CDR1 and CDR2 are KGHSH and LQKENI. J gave up 1 base and V 1 base, and 10 bases lay outside the gene matches. The CDR3 runs 17 residues.

The genes are TRBV29-1 and TRBJ1-2; perhaps TRBD1 as D (6 bases). Trimming took off 5 bases at V and 2 bases at J, with 21 bases between the two ends. CDR3 length equals 16 residues. The germline V gene encodes CDR1 SQVTM and CDR2 ANQGSEA. CDR3 amino acids: CSVTGPIIGTNYGYTF. The CDR3 DNA sequence: TGCAGCGTTACGGGCCCGATCATCGGGACAAACTATGGCTACACCTTC.

Details on this clone: Compared with germline, one end of the junction differs, possibly owing to a read error. The chain employs TRBV27 and TRBJ1-4, with a tentative D call TRBD1 (6 bases). CDR3 size: 14 residues. Germline V gene data show CDR1 as MNHEY and CDR2 as SMNVEV (reference sequence). The CDR3 spells CASSFSTGGEKLLF. In DNA form, the CDR3 reads TGTGCCAGCAGTTTCTCGACAGGCGGTGAAAAACTGCTTTTT.

The chain joins TRBV15 to TRBJ2-5, with TRBD2 matching over 9 bases. The CDR3 has 13 residues. V lost 5 bases and J lost 5; bases outside the gene matches: 3. Per germline, CDR1 LNHNV and CDR2 YYDKDF (reference sequence). CDR3 sequence (DNA): TGTGCCACCAGCGTAGCGGGAGATGAGACCCAGTACTTC. Residues: CATSVAGDETQYF. The variable domain in full, with the rest retrieved from reference TRBV15 and TRBJ2-5, is DAMVIQNPRYQVTQFGKPVTLSCSQTLNHNVMYWYQQKSSQAPKLLFHYYDKDFNNEADTPDNFQSRRPNTSFCFLDIRSPGLGDTAMYLCATSVAGDETQYFGPGTRLLVL.

This rearrangement joins TRBV11-2 to TRBJ1-1; the D is unclear. Trimming removed 0 bases at V and 1 base at J, with 3 bases between. The germline V gene has CDR1 SGHAT and CDR2 FQNNGV. The CDR3 has 13 amino acids. For the CDR3, the DNA is TGTGCCAGCAGCTTAGATCGGAACACTGAAGCTTTCTTT. Encoded protein: CASSLDRNTEAFF.